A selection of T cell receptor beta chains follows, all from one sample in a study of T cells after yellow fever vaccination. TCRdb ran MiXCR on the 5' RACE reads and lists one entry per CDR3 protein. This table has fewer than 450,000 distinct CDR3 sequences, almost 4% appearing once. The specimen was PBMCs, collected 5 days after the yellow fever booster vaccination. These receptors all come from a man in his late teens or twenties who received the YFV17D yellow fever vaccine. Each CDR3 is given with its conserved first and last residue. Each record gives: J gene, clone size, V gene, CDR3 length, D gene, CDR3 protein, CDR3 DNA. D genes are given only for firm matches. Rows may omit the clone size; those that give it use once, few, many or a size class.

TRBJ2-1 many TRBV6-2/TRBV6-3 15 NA CASSRPGDLYNEQFF TGTGCCAGCAGTCGCCCGGGGGACTTATACAATGAGCAGTTCTTC
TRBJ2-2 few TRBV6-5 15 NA CASSRGGPNTGELFF TGTGCCAGCAGCCGAGGGGGTCCGAACACCGGGGAGCTGTTTTTT
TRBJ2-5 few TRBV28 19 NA CASSLSAPLTDRPGKTQYF TGTGCCAGCAGTTTATCTGCACCCTTAACCGACAGGCCCGGGAAGACCCAGTACTTC
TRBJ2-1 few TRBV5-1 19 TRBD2 CASSPGLLAGGRAYNEQFF TGCGCCAGCAGCCCAGGGCTCCTAGCGGGGGGGCGGGCCTACAATGAGCAGTTCTTC
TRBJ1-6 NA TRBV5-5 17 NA CASSFTPPSSYNSPLHF TGTGCCAGCAGCTTTACCCCGCCCAGCTCCTATAATTCACCCCTCCACTTT
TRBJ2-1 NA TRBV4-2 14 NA CASSQVDSYNEQFF TGTGCCAGCAGCCAGGTGGACAGCTACAATGAGCAGTTCTTC
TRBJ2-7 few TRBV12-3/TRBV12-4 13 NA CASSFQTPGEQYF TGTGCCAGCAGTTTTCAGACTCCTGGGGAGCAGTACTTC
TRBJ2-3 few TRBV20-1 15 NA CSARVAGDRGDTQYF TGCAGTGCTAGAGTGGCAGGGGATCGAGGAGATACGCAGTATTTT
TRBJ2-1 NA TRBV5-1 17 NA CASSPGRGDRLNNEQFF TGCGCCAGCAGCCCAGGACGGGGTGACCGACTAAACAATGAGCAGTTCTTC
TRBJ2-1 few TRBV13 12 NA CASSSRGTEQFF TGTGCCAGCAGCTCTAGGGGGACTGAGCAGTTCTTC
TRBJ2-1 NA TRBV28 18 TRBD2 CASSPRLAVLRSYNEQFF TGTGCCAGCAGTCCAAGACTAGCGGTCCTACGCTCCTACAATGAGCAGTTCTTC
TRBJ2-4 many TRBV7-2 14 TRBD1 CASSTVTGEAIQYF TGTGCCAGCAGCACCGTGACAGGGGAGGCCATTCAGTACTTC
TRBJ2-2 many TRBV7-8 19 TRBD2 CASSLKGLAGGPRTGELFF TGTGCCAGCAGCTTAAAAGGACTAGCGGGGGGGCCCCGCACCGGGGAGCTGTTTTTT
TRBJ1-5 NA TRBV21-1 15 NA CASRFSGGWDQPQHF TGTGCCAGCAGGTTCTCGGGGGGGTGGGATCAGCCCCAGCATTTT
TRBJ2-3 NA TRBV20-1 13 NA CSATSQRADTQYF TGCAGTGCTACCAGTCAGAGGGCAGATACGCAGTATTTT
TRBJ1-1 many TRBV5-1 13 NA CASSLKGTTEAFF TGCGCCAGCAGCTTGAAAGGGACCACTGAAGCTTTCTTT
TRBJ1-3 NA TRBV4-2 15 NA CASSQEMGSGNTIYF TGTGCCAGCAGCCAAGAGATGGGCTCTGGAAACACCATATATTTT
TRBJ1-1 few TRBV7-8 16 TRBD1 CASSREQGAGNTEAFF TGTGCCAGCAGCCGAGAGCAGGGGGCCGGGAACACTGAAGCTTTCTTT
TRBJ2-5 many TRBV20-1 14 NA CSARDSATQETQYF TGCAGTGCTAGAGATAGCGCTACCCAAGAGACCCAGTACTTC
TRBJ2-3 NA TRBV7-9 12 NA CASSSNSDTQYF TGTGCCAGCAGCTCCAATTCGGATACGCAGTATTTT
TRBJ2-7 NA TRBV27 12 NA CASSTDWGEQYF TGTGCCAGCAGTACCGACTGGGGCGAGCAGTACTTC
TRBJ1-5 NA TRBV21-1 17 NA CASPLAAGEGSNQPQHF TGTGCCAGCCCCTTGGCGGCAGGGGAAGGCAGCAATCAGCCCCAGCATTTT
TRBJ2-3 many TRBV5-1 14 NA CASSMGGGTDTQYF TGCGCCAGCAGCATGGGAGGAGGCACAGATACGCAGTATTTT
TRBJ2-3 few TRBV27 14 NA CASSYWDSTDTQYF TGTGCCAGCAGTTACTGGGACAGCACAGATACGCAGTATTTT
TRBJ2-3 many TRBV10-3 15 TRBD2 CAISERTSGTDTQYF TGTGCCATCAGTGAGAGGACTAGCGGAACAGATACGCAGTATTTT
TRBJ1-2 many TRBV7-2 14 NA CASSFLVEGRGYTF TGTGCCAGCAGCTTTCTGGTAGAGGGACGGGGCTACACCTTC
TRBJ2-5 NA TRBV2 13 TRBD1 CASLTGGWETQYF TGTGCCAGCCTTACAGGGGGCTGGGAGACCCAGTACTTC